These 21 T cell receptor beta chains were sequenced from one sample in a study of OX40 agonist ivuxolimab in advanced cancers. Sequencing was performed with immunoSEQ multiplex PCR; in TCRdb, only in-frame clones are kept and a portion is missing. The profile shows 70,000 to 95,000 clones, approximately 91% of them singletons. Here the sequenced sample was CD4+ or CD8+ T cells sorted from blood, taken in a trial of the OX40 agonist ivuxolimab. Every receptor here comes from an adult with an advanced solid tumor such as melanoma, head and neck, liver or kidney cancer.

The V call is TRBV5-8, the J call TRBJ2-1, with D uncertain. V shed 0 bases and J shed 1 base, with 8 bases lying between them. Germline values: CDR1 SGHTS, CDR2 YDEGEE. The length of the CDR3 is 15 residues. The CDR3 DNA sequence: TGTGCCAGCAGCTTGGGGGCTAGTTCCTACAATGAGCAGTTCTTC. Translated, it gives CASSLGASSYNEQFF.

The chain has TRBV27 and TRBJ2-5, with a possible D match to TRBD2 (6 bases). The DNA end is more similar to TRBJ2-7, so the J call may be wrong. This CDR3 contains 17 residues. Germline CDR1 MNHEY, CDR2 SMNVEV (reference sequence). The CDR3 sequence is CASSEAYRYQAGYEQYF. CDR3 DNA: TGTGCCAGCTCAGAGGCCTACCGATACCAAGCGGGCTACGAGCAGTACTTC.

V is TRBV30 and J is TRBJ1-1; D unclear. The length of the CDR3 is 12 residues. From germline, CDR1 is GTSNPN and CDR2 SVGIG (reference sequence). The V and J ends lost 2 bases and 6 bases respectively, with 10 bases between them. CDR3 loop: CAWSSGAAEAFF. The CDR3 coding sequence is TGTGCCTGGAGTTCCGGTGCAGCTGAAGCTTTCTTT.

The V and J genes are TRBV7-3 and TRBJ2-7; 9 bases align to TRBD1. Germline loops: CDR1 SGHTA, CDR2 FQGTGA. This CDR3 comprises 13 residues. Trimming removed 9 bases from V and 5 bases from J; junction bases left unmatched: 8. The CDR3 DNA reads as TGTGCCAGTTCCGGGACAGGGATGAACGAGCAGTACTTC. Translated: CASSGTGMNEQYF.

The chain carries TRBV4-3 and TRBJ2-2, with D perhaps assigned TRBD1 or TRBD2 (5 bases each). In germline, CDR1 is LGHNA, CDR2 YSLEER. Trimming pared 8 bases from V and 4 bases from J, leaving 26 bases between. The CDR3 runs to 18 residues. CDR3 sequence reads: CASSSRVGGGLITGELFF. The CDR3 DNA reads as TGCGCCAGCTCCTCGAGGGTGGGTGGGGGTTTAATCACCGGGGAGCTGTTTTTT.

The V and J genes are TRBV7-6 and TRBJ2-1; perhaps TRBD1 as D (5 bases). The CDR3 is 14 amino acids. Per germline, CDR1 SGHVS and CDR2 FNYEAQ. Between the trimmed V and J ends, which lost 1 base and 2 bases, there was a span of 6 bases. The DNA of the CDR3 is TGTGCCAGCAGCTTAGGACAGACCTACAATGAGCAGTTCTTC. This translates into CASSLGQTYNEQFF.

This clone occurred a few times. This chain links TRBV7-9 with TRBJ1-3; D not resolved. The CDR3 runs to 12 residues. V was cut by 4 bases and J by 2 bases, with 3 bases left in between. Looked up from germline, CDR1 is SEHNR and CDR2 is FQNEAQ (reference sequence). The CDR3 sequence: CASSSPGNTIYF. CDR3 DNA sequence: TGTGCCAGCAGCTCACCTGGAAACACCATATATTTT.

The chain employs TRBV10-3 and TRBJ1-2, with a weak D call TRBD1 (6 bases). Trimming left V 6 bases short and J 3 bases short, with 14 bases between. CDR1 and CDR2 (germline): ENHRY, SYGVKD. The CDR3 has 14 residues. The CDR3 region is CAISKGEIDYGYTF. The CDR3 nucleotides are TGTGCCATCAGCAAGGGGGAAATCGACTATGGCTACACCTTC.

The chain uses TRBV25-1 and TRBJ2-2; D might be TRBD1 (5 bases). The V end was cut by 4 bases, the J end by 0 bases, with 6 bases between. The CDR3 spans 14 residues. Germline V gives CDR1 MGHDK, CDR2 SYGVNS. The CDR3 loop is CASSGTPNTGELFF. In nucleotides, the CDR3 is TGTGCCAGCAGTGGGACACCGAACACCGGGGAGCTGTTTTTT.

Only one count was recorded for this clone. This chain connects TRBV6-1 to TRBJ2-7; 8 nucleotides line up with TRBD1. Looked up from germline, CDR1 is MNHNS and CDR2 is SASEGT. This CDR3 region has 13 residues. J gave up 4 bases and V 4 bases, and 3 bases lay outside the gene matches. Here the CDR3 reads CASSVRGPYEQYF. The CDR3, as DNA: TGTGCCAGCAGTGTCAGGGGGCCATACGAGCAGTACTTC.

This chain joins TRBV6-5 and TRBJ1-5; perhaps TRBD1 as D (5 bases). This CDR3 is built from 14 residues. Germline V gene data show CDR1 as MNHEY and CDR2 as SVGAGI. Trimming stripped 7 bases from V and 4 bases from J, with 14 bases between. The CDR3 loop is CASNEGLTNQPQHF. CDR3 DNA: TGTGCCAGCAACGAGGGACTGACTAATCAGCCCCAGCATTTT.

V and J are TRBV18 and TRBJ2-7; 7 bases fit TRBD1. The ends lost 3 bases at V and 1 base at J; junction bases unmatched: 6. This CDR3 spans 15 amino acids. From germline, CDR1 is KGHSH and CDR2 LQKENI. The CDR3, as DNA: TGTGCCAGCTCACCTGGGACGGGACAGTCCTACGAGCAGTACTTC. This encodes CASSPGTGQSYEQYF.

This chain connects TRBV4-1 to TRBJ1-1, with unresolved D. V was pared by 1 base and J by 1 base, with 10 bases between. The CDR3 spans 15 residues. Germline-derived CDR1 and CDR2 are MGHRA and YSYEKL. CDR3 bases: TGCGCCAGCAGCCAAGGGCCCCTTGGGAACACTGAAGCTTTCTTT. Translating it yields CASSQGPLGNTEAFF.

Points on this clone: In the same sample, other DNA sequences code for this CDR3. The chain joins TRBV28 to TRBJ1-2; tentatively, D is TRBD1 (6 bases). CDR1 MDHEN and CDR2 SYDVKM come from the germline V gene. The CDR3 is 14 residues long. The V end was cut by 6 bases, the J end by 4 bases, with 15 bases between. The CDR3 loop reads CASSSGDRLYGYTF. Written as DNA, the CDR3 is TGTGCCAGCAGCTCCGGAGACAGGCTCTATGGCTACACCTTC.

The V call is TRBV6-6, the J call TRBJ1-2; 7 bases align to TRBD1. The CDR3 is 16 amino acids. V lost 0 bases, J lost 4 bases, and 8 bases stayed unmatched. Germline values: CDR1 MNHNY, CDR2 SVGAGI (reference sequence). For the CDR3, the DNA is TGTGCCAGCAGTTACTCAAATCCCAGGGGGGGCTATGGCTACACCTTC. It specifies CASSYSNPRGGYGYTF.

This rearrangement joins TRBV7-2 to TRBJ1-1, with D maybe TRBD1 (6 bases). This CDR3 comprises 15 residues. Germline V CDR1 and CDR2: SGHTA, FQGNSA. V was pared by 5 bases and J by 1 base, with 14 bases between. CDR3 nucleotides: TGTGCCAGCAGCCGTACGGGACAACCGAACACTGAAGCTTTCTTT. The encoded protein is CASSRTGQPNTEAFF.

This clone was observed a single time. The chain uses TRBV28 and TRBJ1-2; D uncertain. V was clipped by 5 bases and J by 4 bases, with 11 bases between them. Germline V CDR1 and CDR2: MDHEN, SYDVKM. The CDR3 is made up of 13 amino acids. As DNA, the CDR3 is TGTGCCAGCAGTGGATCCCAACGCTATGGCTACACCTTC. This gives the protein CASSGSQRYGYTF.

The CDR3 region is CASSITDLSFGAFF. The CDR3 DNA follows: TGTGCCAGTAGTATCACGGACCTCTCCTTTGGGGCTTTCTTT. The chain couples TRBV19 to TRBJ1-1; no clear D. CDR3 length: 14 residues. The germline V gene has CDR1 LNHDA and CDR2 SQIVND (reference sequence). Trimming removed 3 bases from V and 11 bases from J, with 19 bases in between.

This chain uses TRBV7-8 with TRBJ1-2; 8 positions agree with TRBD1. Trimming cost V 5 bases and J 4 bases; bases outside gene matches: 3. CDR1 is SGHVS, CDR2 FQNEAQ, per germline. This CDR3 is built from 13 residues. The CDR3 protein is CASSIGTGYGYTF. The CDR3 nucleotides read TGTGCCAGCAGCATCGGGACAGGCTATGGCTACACCTTC.

This clone was seen a few times. The chain couples TRBV29-1 to TRBJ1-1; a weak D match, TRBD1 (5 bases). The CDR3 is 15 residues long. Germline loops: CDR1 SQVTM, CDR2 ANQGSEA. V was cut by 6 bases and J by 0 bases, with 17 bases left in between. CDR3 loop: CSVCRDPLMNTEAFF. In DNA form, the CDR3 reads TGCAGCGTATGCCGGGACCCGCTCATGAACACTGAAGCTTTCTTT.

The chain uses TRBV5-5 and TRBJ2-1; 7 bases align to TRBD1. V trimming: 2 bases; J trimming: 8 bases; junction bases outside the gene matches: 22. This CDR3 contains 19 residues. Germline V gives CDR1 SGHKS, CDR2 YYEKEE (reference sequence). This chain's CDR3 is CASSFRVGGVKGAGDEQFF. DNA for the CDR3: TGTGCCAGCAGCTTCCGAGTAGGGGGCGTTAAAGGTGCTGGCGATGAGCAGTTCTTC.